This T cell receptor beta chain comes out of a study of blood T cell repertoires in COVID-19. The wider study: The samples span acute and convalescent COVID-19 from the United States, Italy and Spain. PBMCs, B-cell-depleted T cells, or T cells provided the cDNA or gDNA that made up the material.

TCRdb's copy holds only in-frame clones and misses some; the assay was immunoSEQ multiplex PCR. Among fewer than 150,000 clones listed, approximately 85% were seen once. Germline CDR1 and CDR2: LGHDT and YNNKEL (reference sequence). The CDR3 spans 16 residues. The V and J ends lost 1 base and 0 bases respectively, with 13 bases between them. The receptor was derived from a human donor in a cohort sampled during active COVID-19. The sample consisted of peripheral blood. The gene calls are TRBV3-1 (or the pseudogene TRBV3-2) and TRBJ2-7; a weak D match, TRBD2 (6 bases). Here the CDR3 reads CASSQGRRAASYEQYF. In DNA form, the CDR3 reads TGTGCCAGCAGCCAAGGTCGGAGGGCAGCCTCCTACGAGCAGTACTTC.